A single sample gave rise to the 25 T cell receptor beta chains below, sequenced in a study of T cell clonality in common variable immunodeficiency. Clones were read by immunoSEQ multiplex PCR, and TCRdb kept only the in-frame ones, dropping some. The sample shows roughly 30,000 clones, none of them appearing just once. The sequencing input was peripheral blood mononuclear cells. The source of these receptors is a person aged 18 to 70 in good health.

This clone was counted at least ten times. The CDR3 is cut off 3 residues early in the read; its end comes from the germline J gene. The chain employs TRBV19 and TRBJ2-5; perhaps TRBD2 as D (6 bases). The CDR3 runs 13 residues. Germline V gene lookup returns CDR1 LNHDA and CDR2 SQIVND (reference sequence). V was shortened by 6 bases and J by 4 bases, with 12 bases between the two germline ends. The part of the CDR3 DNA that was read is TGTGCCAGTAGCTCGACTAGTATAGAGACC. Protein product: CASSSTSIET. The whole CDR3 region reads CASSSTSIETQYF.

The sample holds many counts of this clone. The observed sequence ends 3 residues before the CDR3 terminus, with the missing tail filled in from the germline J gene. The V gene is TRBV19, the J gene TRBJ2-6; no clear D. Germline lookup yields CDR1 LNHDA and CDR2 SQIVND (reference sequence). V was cut by 5 bases and J by 4 bases, with 12 bases left in between. The CDR3 is 15 amino acids. The part of the CDR3 DNA that was read is TGTGCCAGTAGTCGAGACATTTCGGGGGCCAACGTC. It yields the protein CASSRDISGANV. The full-length CDR3 reads as CASSRDISGANVLTF.

Ten or more counts support this clone. The read finishes 3 residues shy of the CDR3 end, and the germline J gene is used to complete it. The chain uses TRBV7-9 and TRBJ1-1; no firm D call. With 1 base removed from V and 2 bases from J, the gap between germline ends came to 8 bases. This CDR3 contains 14 residues. In germline, CDR1 is SEHNR, CDR2 FQNEAQ (reference sequence). The CDR3 reads CASSLGAGNTEAFF. The CDR3 bases that were read are TGTGCCAGCAGCTTAGGGGCGGGAAACACTGAA.

There are many counts of this clone. The CDR3 extends 3 residues past the end of the read, so its final part is completed from the germline J gene. The V call is TRBV20-1, the J call TRBJ1-4; weak D call: TRBD1 (5 bases). The CDR3 extends over 15 amino acids. From germline, CDR1 is DFQATT and CDR2 SNEGSKA (reference sequence). V lost 6 bases to trimming and J lost 6 bases, with 20 bases between them. CDR3 DNA, as far as it was read: TGCAGTGCGCCCGGGCGATGGGGGGGGTATGAAAAA. Its protein product is CSAPGRWGGYEK. The whole CDR3 reads CSAPGRWGGYEKLFF.

This clone was detected only a few times. The read is 3 residues too short to cover the CDR3 end, so that end is filled in from the germline J gene. The rearrangement joins TRBV7-8 to TRBJ1-3; tentative D call: TRBD1 (6 bases). The CDR3 consists of 15 residues. Germline V gives CDR1 SGHVS, CDR2 FQNEAQ. Trimming cost V 0 bases and J 8 bases, with 14 bases left between them. The CDR3: CASSLARQGRDTIYF. CDR3 bases read: TGTGCCAGCAGCTTAGCGCGGCAGGGGAGGGACACC.

This clone was detected ten times or more. The read comes to an end 3 residues before the CDR3 does, leaving the germline J gene to fill in the end. The rearrangement links TRBV20-1 to TRBJ2-7; maybe TRBD2 (6 bases). V lost 0 bases and J 1 base, leaving 7 bases between the germline ends. The CDR3 spans 13 residues. CDR1 is DFQATT, CDR2 SNEGSKA, per germline (reference sequence). CDR3 sequence: CSARERGSYEQYF. The part of the CDR3 DNA that was read is TGCAGTGCTAGAGAGCGGGGATCCTACGAG.

This clone has only a few counts. The read is 3 residues too short to cover the CDR3 end, so that end is filled in from the germline J gene. The chain carries TRBV2 and TRBJ1-1; D unclear. CDR1 SNHLY and CDR2 FYNNEI come from the germline V gene. There are 12 residues in the CDR3. The CDR3: CASSDGPPGAFF. Partial CDR3 DNA: TGTGCCAGCAGTGATGGGCCCCCGGGG.

The table lists this clone with many counts. The read gets to within 3 residues of the CDR3 end, and the germline J gene fills in the rest. This sequence joins TRBV6-1 and TRBJ2-4; D remains ambiguous. CDR3 size: 10 residues. Germline CDR1 is MNHNS and CDR2 is SASEGT. Trimming removed 8 bases from V and 8 bases from J, with 7 bases in between. Here the CDR3 reads CASGADIQYF. Partial CDR3 DNA: TGTGCCAGCGGTGCGGACATT.

The table lists this clone with many counts. The read gets to within 3 residues of the CDR3 end, and the germline J gene fills in the rest. V gene TRBV18 combines with J gene TRBJ2-7; TRBD1 might be the D (5 bases). This CDR3 is built from 14 residues. Trimming pared 2 bases from V and 1 base from J, leaving 9 bases between. Per the germline V gene, CDR1 is KGHSH and CDR2 is LQKENI. Incomplete CDR3 DNA: TGTGCCAGCTCACCAAACCCAGGGTCCTACGAG. Its translation is CASSPNPGSYE. The full CDR3 is CASSPNPGSYEQYF. Full variable domain (outside the CDR3, taken from reference TRBV18 and TRBJ2-7): NAGVMQNPRHLVRRRGQEARLRCSPMKGHSHVYWYRQLPEEGLKFMVYLQKENIIDESGMPKERFSAEFPKEGPSILRIQQVVRGDSAAYFCASSPNPGSYEQYFGPGTRLTVT.

This clone was found a few times. The sequence runs out 3 residues before the end of the CDR3; the remainder is reconstructed from the germline J gene. Other DNA variants within this sample encode the same CDR3. This rearrangement joins TRBV2 to TRBJ2-5, with a possible D match to TRBD1 (5 bases). This CDR3 comprises 15 residues. Germline V gives CDR1 SNHLY, CDR2 FYNNEI. The V end lost 6 bases, the J end lost 2 bases, and 16 bases lay between the germline ends. CDR3 DNA (partial): TGTGCCAGCAGAGGCTGGGCGGACAATCAAGAGACC. Translation: CASRGWADNQET. The whole CDR3 protein is CASRGWADNQETQYF.

Many counts were recorded for this clone. The read terminates 3 residues ahead of where the CDR3 ends, so the germline J gene completes it. V usage is TRBV20-1 and J usage is TRBJ1-1, with D maybe TRBD1 (5 bases). Looked up from germline, CDR1 is DFQATT and CDR2 is SNEGSKA (reference sequence). The ends were cut back, 0 bases at V and 4 bases at J, with 12 bases in the middle. The CDR3 has 14 residues. CDR3 sequence: CSARDPGGSTEAFF. The CDR3 DNA, read in part, is TGCAGTGCTAGAGATCCCGGGGGATCCACTGAA.

This clone was observed at least ten times. With the read ending 3 residues before the CDR3 end, the germline J gene is used to fill in that end. The chain is built from TRBV6-4 and TRBJ2-5; no clear D. Germline V gives CDR1 MRHNA, CDR2 SNTAGT. Between the trimmed V and J ends, which lost 3 bases and 5 bases, there was a span of 10 bases. The CDR3 is 13 amino acids. CDR3: CASSEGPEETQYF. CDR3 bases read: TGTGCCAGCAGTGAAGGTCCTGAGGAGACC.

This clone was observed many times. Read data end 3 residues before the CDR3 end; the end is taken from the germline J gene. The chain carries TRBV7-8 and TRBJ2-4; a weak D match, TRBD1 (6 bases). The CDR3 totals 17 residues. V lost 4 bases, J lost 0 bases, and 16 bases lay in between. Per germline, CDR1 SGHVS and CDR2 FQNEAQ. This chain's CDR3 is CASSYQGTRVAKNIQYF. The CDR3 DNA, read in part, is TGTGCCAGCAGCTACCAGGGGACGAGGGTAGCCAAAAACATT.

Ten or more counts support this clone. The CDR3 end lies 3 residues beyond the end of the read and is filled in from the germline J gene. The chain has TRBV5-6 and TRBJ1-4; D unclear. V was pared by 0 bases and J by 8 bases, with 11 bases between. CDR3 length equals 14 residues. Germline V CDR1 and CDR2: SGHDT, YYEEEE. The CDR3 region is CASSLGGVLEKLFF. The sequenced part of the CDR3 DNA is TGTGCCAGCAGCTTGGGAGGTGTGTTAGAAAAA.

In its sample, this clone was seen many times. The read falls 3 residues short of the CDR3 end, and the missing part is taken from the germline J gene. The chain has TRBV18 and TRBJ1-1; the D gene is possibly TRBD1 (5 bases). This CDR3 is built from 14 residues. Germline assignment: CDR1 KGHSH and CDR2 LQKENI. Trimming took 6 bases from V and 0 from J, leaving 11 bases between them. CDR3 residues: CASSTWGMNTEAFF. Partial CDR3 DNA: TGTGCCAGCTCTACCTGGGGCATGAACACTGAA.

Points on this clone: The read falls 3 residues short of the CDR3 end, and the missing part is taken from the germline J gene. This chain links TRBV18 with TRBJ2-2; D gene uncertain. The CDR3 covers 11 residues. CDR1 KGHSH and CDR2 LQKENI come from the germline V gene. The DNA read from the CDR3 is TGTGCCAGCTCTTTGGCCAACGTG. Translated, it gives CASSLANV. The entire CDR3 is CASSLANVLFF.

This clone was recorded at least ten times. The CDR3 end lies 3 residues beyond the end of the read and is filled in from the germline J gene. This chain links TRBV18 with TRBJ2-7, with TRBD1 identical over 8 bases. The CDR3 has 14 residues. V gave up 4 bases and J gave up 3 bases; unmatched junction bases: 5. Germline V lookup: CDR1 KGHSH, CDR2 LQKENI. CDR3 DNA, as far as it was read: TGTGCCAGCTCACTCCCAGACAGGGGCTACGAG. This encodes CASSLPDRGYE. The CDR3 in its entirety is CASSLPDRGYEQYF.

As regards this clone: With a much larger clone just one base away, this may be a read error. The read ends 3 residues before the CDR3 terminus; that terminus is restored from the germline J gene. This sample includes further DNA sequences coding for the same CDR3. This rearrangement joins TRBV6-1 to TRBJ1-3; tentative D call: TRBD1 (6 bases). This CDR3 spans 17 amino acids. Per the germline V gene, CDR1 is MNHNS and CDR2 is SASEGT. This chain's CDR3 is CASSEVGTRISGNTIYF. Incomplete CDR3 DNA: TGTGCCAGCAGTGAAGTCGGGACACGAATCTCTGGAAACACG.

This clone was found many times. The read terminates 3 residues before the CDR3 end, so the remaining end is supplied by the germline J gene. The chain is built from TRBV7-2 and TRBJ2-1; D is perhaps TRBD1 (5 bases). Trimming took 4 bases from V and 6 from J, leaving 10 bases between them. The CDR3 is 13 amino acids. Germline CDR1 and CDR2: SGHTA and FQGNSA. CDR3 DNA, as far as it was read: TGTGCCAGCAGCTCGAATCAGGGCAATGAG. The encoded protein is CASSSNQGNE. The complete CDR3 reads CASSSNQGNEQFF.

This clone was counted many times. Sequencing ends 3 residues short of the CDR3 end; the germline J gene provides the rest. The rearrangement links TRBV7-2 to TRBJ2-1; weak D call: TRBD2 (5 bases). Trimming took 2 bases from V and 5 from J, leaving 7 bases between them. There are 13 residues in the CDR3. Germline CDR1 is SGHTA and CDR2 is FQGNSA. CDR3: CASSLRGDNEQFF. Partial CDR3 DNA: TGTGCCAGCAGCTTACGGGGTGACAATGAG.

In its sample, this clone was seen many times. Read data end 3 residues before the CDR3 end; the end is taken from the germline J gene. V and J are TRBV6-1 and TRBJ2-7; 12 nucleotides agree with TRBD2. There are 16 residues in the CDR3. The V gene's germline CDR1 is MNHNS and CDR2 SASEGT. V lost 2 bases to trimming and J lost 6 bases; unmatched junction nucleotides: 8. The CDR3 sequence is CASSEISSGGGSEQYF. The covered CDR3 bases are TGTGCCAGCAGTGAAATATCTAGCGGGGGGGGTTCCGAG.

This clone was counted many times. The CDR3 end lies 3 residues beyond the end of the read and is filled in from the germline J gene. This chain joins TRBV19 and TRBJ1-1; D is unclear. V dropped 1 base and J dropped 0 bases, with 6 bases sitting between them. In germline, CDR1 is LNHDA, CDR2 SQIVND (reference sequence). The CDR3 contains 14 residues. The DNA read from the CDR3 is TGTGCCAGTAGTATAGTAAAGGTGAACACTGAA. This gives the protein CASSIVKVNTE. The entire CDR3 protein is CASSIVKVNTEAFF.

This clone was seen many times. The CDR3 end falls 3 residues outside the read, so it is completed with the germline J gene. Other DNA sequences from this sample encode an identical CDR3 as well. The rearrangement uses TRBV7-8 and TRBJ1-2; TRBD1 aligns across 11 bases. Germline V gene sequence: CDR1 SGHVS, CDR2 FQNEAQ. The CDR3 runs to 13 residues. Incomplete CDR3 DNA: TGTGCCAGCACCGGACAGGGGGCGGGGGGC. Amino acids: CASTGQGAGG. In full, the CDR3 is CASTGQGAGGYTF.

This clone was counted at least ten times. The sequenced fragment ends 3 residues before the CDR3 boundary, so the rest is inferred from the germline J gene. The rearrangement joins TRBV20-1 to TRBJ2-3; 12 nucleotides align to TRBD2. Germline V lookup: CDR1 DFQATT, CDR2 SNEGSKA (reference sequence). The trim removed 3 bases at V and 4 bases at J, leaving 5 bases unmatched. The CDR3 contains 15 residues. CDR3 bases read: TGCAGTGCTAGGCTAGCGGGGGGGCAGGCAGATACG. It yields the protein CSARLAGGQADT. The entire CDR3 reads CSARLAGGQADTQYF.

Ten or more counts support this clone. The read ends 3 residues before the CDR3 terminus; that terminus is restored from the germline J gene. The rearrangement links TRBV20-1 to TRBJ1-4; D is undetermined. Germline lookup yields CDR1 DFQATT and CDR2 SNEGSKA (reference sequence). The CDR3 runs to 14 residues. Between the trimmed V and J ends, which lost 4 bases and 0 bases, there was a span of 9 bases. CDR3 sequence: CSATFPATNEKLFF. The covered CDR3 bases are TGCAGTGCTACCTTCCCTGCAACTAATGAAAAA.